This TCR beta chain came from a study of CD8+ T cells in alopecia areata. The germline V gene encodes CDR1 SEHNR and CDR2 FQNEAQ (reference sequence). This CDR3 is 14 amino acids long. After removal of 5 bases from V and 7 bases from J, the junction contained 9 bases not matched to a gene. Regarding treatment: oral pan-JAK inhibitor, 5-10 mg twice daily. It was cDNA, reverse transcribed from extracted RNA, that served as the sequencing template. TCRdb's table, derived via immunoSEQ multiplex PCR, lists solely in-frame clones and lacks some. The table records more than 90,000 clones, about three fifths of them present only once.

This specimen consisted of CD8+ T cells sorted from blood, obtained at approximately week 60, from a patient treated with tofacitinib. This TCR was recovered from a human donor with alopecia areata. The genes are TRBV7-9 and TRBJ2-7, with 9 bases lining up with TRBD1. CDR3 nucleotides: TGTGCCAGCAGCCCATGGGACAGGGCAGGAGAGCAGTACTTC. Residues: CASSPWDRAGEQYF.